Below, one TCR beta chain is given with its context. These data are taken from a study of cytotoxic CD8 clonotypes in ibrutinib-treated CLL. V was clipped by 2 bases and J by 6 bases; unmatched bases: 7. Looked up from germline, CDR1 is SGHVS and CDR2 is FQNEAQ. The CDR3 is made up of 14 amino acids. TCRdb keeps only in-frame clones here, not all; method: immunoSEQ multiplex PCR. This sample yields roughly 130,000 clones, of which 75% to 85% are seen a single time; 13% belongs to the top ten. The V gene is TRBV7-8, the J gene TRBJ2-7, with TRBD2 matching 7 bases. This specimen consisted of PBMCs, obtained after 12 months of ibrutinib treatment. This clonotype was sampled from a human donor with chronic lymphocytic leukemia. The CDR3 is CASSLRGRAFEQYF. CDR3 bases: TGTGCCAGCAGCTTACGTGGGAGGGCCTTCGAGCAGTACTTC.